Here is one TCR beta chain with its context. Clones were read by immunoSEQ multiplex PCR, and TCRdb kept only the in-frame ones, dropping some. The sample comprises about 62,000 clones, just over 85% of which are singletons, and approximately 1.2% rests with the top ten. The record originates from a study of blood T cell repertoires in COVID-19. Study background: PBMCs, B-cell-depleted T cells, or T cells were the source of the cDNA or gDNA that made up the material.

J gave up 8 bases and V 3 bases, and 7 bases lay outside the gene matches. CDR1 is GTSNPN and CDR2 is SVGIG in the germline V gene (reference sequence). This CDR3 region has 13 residues. The chain carries TRBV30 and TRBJ2-4; 7 positions match TRBD2. The source material was peripheral blood. The sequence came from a woman aged 80 or over with acute or convalescent COVID-19. CDR3 sequence: CAWRERGVDIQYF. The CDR3 nucleotides are TGTGCCTGGAGGGAACGGGGGGTGGACATTCAGTACTTC.